This T cell receptor beta chain was sequenced during a study of blood T cell repertoires in COVID-19. Whole-study context: T cells, B-cell-depleted T cells, or PBMCs provided the cDNA or gDNA that served as material.

Original handling: Estimates of nucleated cell counts were drawn from the amplification of reference gene primers. The method was immunoSEQ multiplex PCR; TCRdb's version includes in-frame clones alone and lacks a portion of them. V and J calls plus clone size are reproduced from that table; the DNA served to infer D and trimming. This sample carries some 300,000 clones, approximately 90% of them seen once, and the ten largest clones take roughly 6.9%. A single count supports this clone. Trimming took 2 bases from V and 6 from J, leaving 17 bases between them. Germline-derived CDR1 and CDR2 are GTSNPN and SVGIG (reference sequence). This CDR3 contains 15 residues.

The receptor comes from a woman aged 25 to 39 who had recovered from COVID-19. V is TRBV30 and J is TRBJ1-5; tentatively, D is TRBD1 (5 bases). The sample was peripheral blood. CDR3 sequence reads: CAWSPAGGYGQPQHF. CDR3 DNA sequence: TGTGCCTGGAGTCCCGCTGGGGGGTACGGTCAGCCCCAGCATTTT.